The 12 T cell receptor beta chains presented below share a single source sample, sequenced in a study of CD8+CD57+ T cells in acquired aplastic anemia. The patients chosen for sequencing had shown expansion of CD8+CD57+ cells (detected by flow cytometry). Profiling that covered TCR beta VDJ and CDR3 relied on genomic DNA as its template. TCRdb re-derived calls from the reads in MiXCR, one entry per CDR3 protein. The sample shows fewer than 80,000 distinct CDR3 sequences, around 70% of them seen only once. Source material: sorted CD4+, CD8+, or CD8+CD57+ T cells (not recorded which) from PBMCs. The source of these receptors is a human donor with aplastic anemia.

On this clonotype: At one end, the junction sequence differs from germline, possibly due to a read error. The chain joins TRBV12-3 or TRBV12-4 to TRBJ1-2; no clear D gene. The length of the CDR3 is 14 residues. CDR3 amino acids: CASSPQSSNYGYTF. The CDR3 nucleotides are TGTGCCAGCAGCCCCCAGAGTTCGAACTACGGCTACACCTTC.

This chain connects TRBV4-1 to TRBJ2-2, with 9 bases matching TRBD2. Trimming cost V 4 bases and J 3 bases; bases outside gene matches: 3. Germline loops: CDR1 MGHRA, CDR2 YSYEKL. CDR3 length equals 15 residues. CDR3 in amino acids: CASSPRLADTGELFF. The CDR3 coding sequence is TGCGCCAGCAGCCCGAGACTAGCGGACACCGGGGAGCTGTTTTTT.

This chain connects TRBV20-1 to TRBJ2-3, with TRBD2 identical over 9 bases. J gave up 1 base and V 5 bases, and 7 bases lay outside the gene matches. In germline, CDR1 is DFQATT, CDR2 SNEGSKA (reference sequence). The CDR3 loop spans 15 amino acids. This chain's CDR3 is CSAEGLAGGTDTQYF. DNA for the CDR3: TGCAGTGCTGAGGGATTAGCGGGGGGCACAGATACGCAGTATTTT.

J is TRBJ2-1 and V is TRBV24-1; 13 nucleotides line up with TRBD2. V shed 4 bases, J shed 10 bases, and the junction held 9 bases outside the gene matches. Germline V gives CDR1 KGHDR, CDR2 SFDVKD. The CDR3 covers 16 residues. The CDR3 region is CATSDPGLAGVGEQFF. For the CDR3, the DNA is TGTGCCACCAGTGACCCCGGACTAGCGGGAGTGGGGGAGCAGTTCTTC.

The rearrangement uses TRBV15 and TRBJ1-1, with a possible D match to TRBD1 (6 bases). Looked up from germline, CDR1 is LNHNV and CDR2 is YYDKDF (reference sequence). CDR3 length equals 14 residues. With 0 bases removed from V and 7 bases from J, the gap between germline ends came to 12 bases. The CDR3 DNA is TGTGCCACCAGCAGAGATAAGGGGGGGATTGAAGCTTTCTTT. Amino acids: CATSRDKGGIEAFF.

This clonotype was counted a single time. The J gene is TRBJ1-1, the V gene TRBV7-6; perhaps TRBD1 as D (5 bases). CDR3 length: 14 amino acids. Per the germline V gene, CDR1 is SGHVS and CDR2 is FNYEAQ. The V and J ends lost 5 bases and 5 bases respectively, with 15 bases between them. CDR3 sequence reads: CASSVGPRGTEAFF. In DNA, the CDR3 is TGTGCCAGCAGCGTGGGGCCCCGGGGGACTGAAGCTTTCTTT.

The chain employs TRBV7-3 and TRBJ2-7, with a weak D call TRBD1 (5 bases). CDR3 length: 13 amino acids. The V gene lost 3 bases and the J gene lost 1 base, with 7 bases spanning the gap. Germline lookup yields CDR1 SGHTA and CDR2 FQGTGA. For the CDR3, the DNA is TGTGCCAGCAGCTTTCAGGGTTCCTACGAGCAGTACTTC. This codes for CASSFQGSYEQYF.

The rearrangement links TRBV12-3 or TRBV12-4 to TRBJ2-7; TRBD2 matches 11 bases. The CDR3 spans 15 residues. The J segment lost 4 bases and the V segment lost 2 bases, leaving 4 bases of the junction unmatched. CDR3 DNA: TGTGCCAGCAGTTTAAGTAGCGGGGGGGAATACGAGCAGTACTTC. Protein sequence: CASSLSSGGEYEQYF.

This chain joins TRBV15 and TRBJ2-2, with D possibly TRBD2 on 5 matching bases. V was clipped by 7 bases and J by 1 base, with 7 bases between them. The CDR3 extends over 13 amino acids. Germline CDR1 is LNHNV and CDR2 is YYDKDF (reference sequence). The DNA for the CDR3 is TGTGCCACCAAAGCGGTGAACACCGGGGAGCTGTTTTTT. The encoded protein is CATKAVNTGELFF.

CDR3: CASSVGGAGMVNEQFF. The CDR3 DNA is TGTGCCAGCAGCGTGGGAGGAGCGGGTATGGTCAATGAGCAGTTCTTC. The chain carries TRBV7-8 and TRBJ2-1, with TRBD2 as a possible D gene (6 bases). The CDR3 runs 16 residues. V was clipped by 5 bases and J by 6 bases, with 20 bases between them. Germline V CDR1 and CDR2: SGHVS, FQNEAQ.

V usage is TRBV24-1 and J usage is TRBJ1-5; D is perhaps TRBD1 (5 bases). Germline V gene sequence: CDR1 KGHDR, CDR2 SFDVKD. Trimming cost V 5 bases and J 3 bases, with 10 bases left between them. The CDR3 contains 14 residues. The DNA of the CDR3 is TGTGCCACCAGTGGCGAGGGGTTCAATCAGCCCCAGCATTTT. This translates into CATSGEGFNQPQHF.

The V and J genes are TRBV10-3 and TRBJ1-2; TRBD1 matches at 11 bases. The V gene's germline CDR1 is ENHRY and CDR2 SYGVKD. V was pared by 6 bases and J by 2 bases, with 5 bases of the junction left unmatched. The CDR3 is 15 residues long. The CDR3 reads CAIRSGTGGNYGYTF. The CDR3 DNA sequence: TGTGCCATCAGATCCGGGACAGGGGGGAACTATGGCTACACCTTC.